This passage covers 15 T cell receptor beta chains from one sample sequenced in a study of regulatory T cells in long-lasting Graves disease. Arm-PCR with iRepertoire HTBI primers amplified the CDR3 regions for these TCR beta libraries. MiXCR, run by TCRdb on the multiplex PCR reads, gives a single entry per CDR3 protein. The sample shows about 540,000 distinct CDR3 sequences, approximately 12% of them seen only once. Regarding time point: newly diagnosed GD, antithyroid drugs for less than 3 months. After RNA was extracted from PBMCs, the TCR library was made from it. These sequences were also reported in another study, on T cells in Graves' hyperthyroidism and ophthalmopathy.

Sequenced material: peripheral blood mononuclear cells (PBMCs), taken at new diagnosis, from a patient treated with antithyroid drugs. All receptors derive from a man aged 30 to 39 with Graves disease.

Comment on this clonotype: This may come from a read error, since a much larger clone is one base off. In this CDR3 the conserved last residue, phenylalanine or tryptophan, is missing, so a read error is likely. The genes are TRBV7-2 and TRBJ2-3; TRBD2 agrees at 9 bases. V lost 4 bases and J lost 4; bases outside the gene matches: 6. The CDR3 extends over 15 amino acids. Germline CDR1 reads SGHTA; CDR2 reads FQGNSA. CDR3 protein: CASSYVSGGADTQYL. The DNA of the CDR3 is TGTGCCAGCAGCTATGTTAGCGGGGGCGCAGATACGCAGTATCTT.

The CDR3 bases are TGTGCTAGTGGTTTGGTAGTCACAGCGAACGTGGAGACCCAGTACTTC. This encodes CASGLVVTANVETQYF. The chain combines TRBV12-5 with TRBJ2-5; D remains unclear. The germline CDR1 and CDR2 sequences are LGHNT and FRNRAP. This CDR3 has 16 amino acids. The V and J ends lost 0 bases and 5 bases respectively, with 16 bases between them.

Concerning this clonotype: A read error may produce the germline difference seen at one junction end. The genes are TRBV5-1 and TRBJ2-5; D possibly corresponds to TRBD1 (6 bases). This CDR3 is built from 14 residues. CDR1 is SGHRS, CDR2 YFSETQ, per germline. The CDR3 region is CATSFQGGTETQYF. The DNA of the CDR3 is TGCGCCACCAGCTTTCAAGGGGGTACTGAGACCCAGTACTTC.

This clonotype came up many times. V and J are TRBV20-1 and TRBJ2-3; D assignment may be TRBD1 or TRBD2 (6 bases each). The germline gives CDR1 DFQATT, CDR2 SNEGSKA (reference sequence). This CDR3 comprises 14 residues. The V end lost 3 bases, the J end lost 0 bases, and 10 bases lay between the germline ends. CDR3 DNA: TGCAGTGCTAGGTCGGGGGCTAGCACAGATACGCAGTATTTT. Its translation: CSARSGASTDTQYF.

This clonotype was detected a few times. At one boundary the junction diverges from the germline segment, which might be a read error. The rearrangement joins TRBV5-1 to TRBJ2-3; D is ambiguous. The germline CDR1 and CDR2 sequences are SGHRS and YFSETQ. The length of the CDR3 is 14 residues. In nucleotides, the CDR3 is TGCGCCAGCAGCCTCGGAACAAGCAGAGATACGCAGTATTTT. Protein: CASSLGTSRDTQYF.

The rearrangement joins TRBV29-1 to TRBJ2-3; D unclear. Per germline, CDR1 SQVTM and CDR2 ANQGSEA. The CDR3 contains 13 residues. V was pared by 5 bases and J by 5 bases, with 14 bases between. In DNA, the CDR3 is TGCAGCGTTCTACGGCCCCCCGGAGATACGCAGTATTTT. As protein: CSVLRPPGDTQYF.

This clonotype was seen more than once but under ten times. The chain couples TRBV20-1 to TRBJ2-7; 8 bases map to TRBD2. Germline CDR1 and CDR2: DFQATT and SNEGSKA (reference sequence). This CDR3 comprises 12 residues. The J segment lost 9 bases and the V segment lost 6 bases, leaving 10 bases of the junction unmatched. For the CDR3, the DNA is TGCAGTGCGCCCGGGGCCCGGGAGGGGCAGTACTTC. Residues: CSAPGAREGQYF.

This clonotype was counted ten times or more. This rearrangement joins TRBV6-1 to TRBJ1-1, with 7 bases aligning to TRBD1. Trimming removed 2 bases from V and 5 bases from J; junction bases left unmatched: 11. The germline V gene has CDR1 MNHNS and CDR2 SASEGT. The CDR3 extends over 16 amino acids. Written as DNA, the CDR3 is TGTGCCAGCAGTGAATGGGGAAGGGGGCTCGGTACTGAAGCTTTCTTT. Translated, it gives CASSEWGRGLGTEAFF.

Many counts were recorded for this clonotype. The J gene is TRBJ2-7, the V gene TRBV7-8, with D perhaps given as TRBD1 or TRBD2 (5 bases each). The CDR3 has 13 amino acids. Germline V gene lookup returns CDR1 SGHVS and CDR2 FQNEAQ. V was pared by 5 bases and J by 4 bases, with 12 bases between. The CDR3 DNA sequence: TGTGCCAGCAGCCTTGGGACCCTTTACGAGCAGTACTTC. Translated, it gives CASSLGTLYEQYF.

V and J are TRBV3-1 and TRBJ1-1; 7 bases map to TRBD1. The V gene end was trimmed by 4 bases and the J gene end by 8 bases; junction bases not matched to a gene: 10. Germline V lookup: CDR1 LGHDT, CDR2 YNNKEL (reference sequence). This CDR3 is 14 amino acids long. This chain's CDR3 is CASSRYREGAEAFF. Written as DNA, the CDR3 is TGTGCCAGCAGCCGTTACCGGGAGGGGGCAGAAGCTTTCTTT.

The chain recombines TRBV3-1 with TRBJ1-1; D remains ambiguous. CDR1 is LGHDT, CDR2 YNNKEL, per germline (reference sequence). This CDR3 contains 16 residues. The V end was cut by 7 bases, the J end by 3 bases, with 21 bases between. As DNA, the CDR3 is TGTGCCAGCATTAGGACGGAGACGGGGAGATACACTGAAGCTTTCTTT. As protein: CASIRTETGRYTEAFF.

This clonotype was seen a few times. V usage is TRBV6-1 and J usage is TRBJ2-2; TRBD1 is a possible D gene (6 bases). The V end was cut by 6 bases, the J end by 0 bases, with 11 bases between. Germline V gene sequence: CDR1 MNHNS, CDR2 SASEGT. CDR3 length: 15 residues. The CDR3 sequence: CASRTGTTNTGELFF. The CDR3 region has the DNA TGTGCCAGCAGGACCGGGACAACGAACACCGGGGAGCTGTTTTTT.

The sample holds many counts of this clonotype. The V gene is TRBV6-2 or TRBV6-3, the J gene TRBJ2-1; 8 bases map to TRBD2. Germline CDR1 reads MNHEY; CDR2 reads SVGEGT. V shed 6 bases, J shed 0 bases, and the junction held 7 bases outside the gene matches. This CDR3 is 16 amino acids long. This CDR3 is CASSPRAGGSYNEQFF. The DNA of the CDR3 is TGTGCCAGCAGCCCTCGGGCGGGAGGCTCCTACAATGAGCAGTTCTTC.

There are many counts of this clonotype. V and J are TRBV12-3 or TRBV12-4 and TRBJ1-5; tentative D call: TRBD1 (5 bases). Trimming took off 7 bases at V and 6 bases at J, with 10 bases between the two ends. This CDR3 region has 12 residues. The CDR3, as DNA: TGTGCCAGCAATCCTCAGGGTCAGCCCCAGCATTTT. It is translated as CASNPQGQPQHF.

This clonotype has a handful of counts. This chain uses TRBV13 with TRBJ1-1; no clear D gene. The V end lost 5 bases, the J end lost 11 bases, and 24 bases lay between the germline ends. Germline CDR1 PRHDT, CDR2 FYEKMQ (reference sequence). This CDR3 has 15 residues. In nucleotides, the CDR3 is TGTGCCAGCAGCCGTCCCCGACTCGTTTCTCTGGGGGCTTTCTTT. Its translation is CASSRPRLVSLGAFF.